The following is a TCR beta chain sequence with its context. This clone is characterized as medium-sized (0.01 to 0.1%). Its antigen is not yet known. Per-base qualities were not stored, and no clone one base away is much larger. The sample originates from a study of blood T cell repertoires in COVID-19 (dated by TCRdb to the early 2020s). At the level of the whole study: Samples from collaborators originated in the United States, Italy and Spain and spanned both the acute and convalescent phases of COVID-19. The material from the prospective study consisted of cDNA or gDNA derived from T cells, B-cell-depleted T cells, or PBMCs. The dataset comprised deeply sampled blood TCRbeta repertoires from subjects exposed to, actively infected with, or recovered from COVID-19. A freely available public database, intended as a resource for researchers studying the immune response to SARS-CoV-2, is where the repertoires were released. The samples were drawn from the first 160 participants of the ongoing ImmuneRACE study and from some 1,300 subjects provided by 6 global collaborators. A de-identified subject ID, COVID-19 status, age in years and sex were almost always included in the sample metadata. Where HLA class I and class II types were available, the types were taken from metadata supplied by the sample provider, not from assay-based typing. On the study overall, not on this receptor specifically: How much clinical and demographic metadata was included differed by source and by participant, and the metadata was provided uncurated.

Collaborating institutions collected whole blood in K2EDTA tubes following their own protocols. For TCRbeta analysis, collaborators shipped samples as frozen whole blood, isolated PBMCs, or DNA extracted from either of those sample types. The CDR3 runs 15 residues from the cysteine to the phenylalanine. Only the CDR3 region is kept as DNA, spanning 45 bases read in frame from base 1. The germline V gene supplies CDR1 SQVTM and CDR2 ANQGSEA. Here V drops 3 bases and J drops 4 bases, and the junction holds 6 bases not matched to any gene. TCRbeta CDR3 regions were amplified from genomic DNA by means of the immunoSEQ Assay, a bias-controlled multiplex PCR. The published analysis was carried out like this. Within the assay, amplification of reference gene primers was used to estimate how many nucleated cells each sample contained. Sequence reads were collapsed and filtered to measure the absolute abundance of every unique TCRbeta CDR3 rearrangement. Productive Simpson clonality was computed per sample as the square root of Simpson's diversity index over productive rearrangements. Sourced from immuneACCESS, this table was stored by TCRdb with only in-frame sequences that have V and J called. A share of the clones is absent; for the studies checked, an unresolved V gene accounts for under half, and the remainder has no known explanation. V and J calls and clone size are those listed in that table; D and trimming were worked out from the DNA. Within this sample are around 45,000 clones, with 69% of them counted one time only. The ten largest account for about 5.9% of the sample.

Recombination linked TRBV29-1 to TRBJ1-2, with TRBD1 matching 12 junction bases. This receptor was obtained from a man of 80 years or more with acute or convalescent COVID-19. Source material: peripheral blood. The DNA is TGCAGCGTTGATTGGGGACAGGGGGCCAGCTATGGCTACACCTTC. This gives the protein CSVDWGQGASYGYTF.